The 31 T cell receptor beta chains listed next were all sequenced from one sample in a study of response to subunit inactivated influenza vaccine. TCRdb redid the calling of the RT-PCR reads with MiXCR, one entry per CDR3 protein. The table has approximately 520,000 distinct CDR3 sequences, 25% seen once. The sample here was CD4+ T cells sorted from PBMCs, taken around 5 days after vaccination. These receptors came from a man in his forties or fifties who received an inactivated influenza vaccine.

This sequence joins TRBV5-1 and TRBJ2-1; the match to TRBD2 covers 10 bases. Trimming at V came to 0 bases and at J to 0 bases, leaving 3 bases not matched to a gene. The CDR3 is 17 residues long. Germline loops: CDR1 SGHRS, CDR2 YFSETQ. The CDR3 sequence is CASSLVGLATSYNEQFF. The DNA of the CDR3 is TGCGCCAGCAGCTTGGTGGGACTAGCGACCTCCTACAATGAGCAGTTCTTC.

Here the CDR3 reads CSGKQGGTEAFF. The CDR3 DNA sequence: TGCAGCGGAAAACAGGGGGGAACTGAAGCTTTCTTT. The chain uses TRBV29-1 and TRBJ1-1; 8 bases agree with TRBD1. The CDR3 is 12 residues long. The V gene end was trimmed by 7 bases and the J gene end by 5 bases; junction bases not matched to a gene: 6. From germline, CDR1 is SQVTM and CDR2 ANQGSEA.

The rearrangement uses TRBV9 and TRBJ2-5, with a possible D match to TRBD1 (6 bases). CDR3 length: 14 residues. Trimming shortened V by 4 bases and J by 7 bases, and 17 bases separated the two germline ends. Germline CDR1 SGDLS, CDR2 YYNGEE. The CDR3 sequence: CASSILRGYGTQYF. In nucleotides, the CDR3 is TGTGCCAGCAGCATCCTCAGGGGTTATGGGACCCAGTACTTC.

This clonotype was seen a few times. The CDR3 DNA is TGCAGCGTTGAGGGGGACAGGCCTTACGAGCAGTACTTC. It encodes CSVEGDRPYEQYF. The rearrangement uses TRBV29-1 and TRBJ2-7; the match to TRBD1 covers 8 bases. Germline loops: CDR1 SQVTM, CDR2 ANQGSEA. V dropped 3 bases and J dropped 4; count of bases not matched to a gene: 5. There are 13 residues in the CDR3.

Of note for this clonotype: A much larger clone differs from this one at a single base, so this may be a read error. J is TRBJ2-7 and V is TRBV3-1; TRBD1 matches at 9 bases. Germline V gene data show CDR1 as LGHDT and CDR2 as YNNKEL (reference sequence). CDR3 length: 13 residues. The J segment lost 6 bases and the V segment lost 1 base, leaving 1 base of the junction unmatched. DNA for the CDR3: TGTGCCAGCAGCCAAGTGACAGGGGGCGAGCAGTACTTC. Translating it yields CASSQVTGGEQYF.

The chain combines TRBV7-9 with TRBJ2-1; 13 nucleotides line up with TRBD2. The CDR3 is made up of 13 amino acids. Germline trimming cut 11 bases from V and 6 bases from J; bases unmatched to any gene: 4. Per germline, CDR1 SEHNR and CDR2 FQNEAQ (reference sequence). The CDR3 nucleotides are TGTGCCGGAGGACTAGCGGGGGCCAATGAGCAGTTCTTC. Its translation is CAGGLAGANEQFF.

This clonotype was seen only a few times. The CDR3 DNA reads as TGTGCCAGCAGTTACTCACAGGCTTCCTATGGCTACACCTTC. It yields the protein CASSYSQASYGYTF. The rearrangement uses TRBV6-5 and TRBJ1-2; TRBD1 is a possible D gene (5 bases). This CDR3 is built from 14 residues. Germline V gene data show CDR1 as MNHEY and CDR2 as SVGAGI. V was clipped by 0 bases and J by 4 bases, with 9 bases between them.

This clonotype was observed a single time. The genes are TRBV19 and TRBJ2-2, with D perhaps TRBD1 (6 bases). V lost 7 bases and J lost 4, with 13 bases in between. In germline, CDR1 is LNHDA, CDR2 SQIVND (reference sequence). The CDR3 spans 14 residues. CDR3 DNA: TGTGCCAGTATCTGGGGGCAGGGCACCGGGGAGCTGTTTTTT. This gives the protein CASIWGQGTGELFF.

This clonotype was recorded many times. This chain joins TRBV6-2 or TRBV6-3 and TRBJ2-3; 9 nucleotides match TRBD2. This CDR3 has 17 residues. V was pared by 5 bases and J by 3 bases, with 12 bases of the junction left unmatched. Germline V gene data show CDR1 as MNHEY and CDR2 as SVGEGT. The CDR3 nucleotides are TGTGCCAGCAGTCCCAAGACTAGCGGCCGGGCTACAGATACGCAGTATTTT. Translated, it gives CASSPKTSGRATDTQYF.

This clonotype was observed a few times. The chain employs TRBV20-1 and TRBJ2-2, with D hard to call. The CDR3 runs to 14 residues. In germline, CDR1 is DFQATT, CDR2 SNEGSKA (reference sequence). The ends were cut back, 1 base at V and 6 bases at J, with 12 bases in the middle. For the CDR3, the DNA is TGCAGTGCTAGAGTAGGGTCCAGTCCCGGGGAGCTGTTTTTT. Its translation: CSARVGSSPGELFF.

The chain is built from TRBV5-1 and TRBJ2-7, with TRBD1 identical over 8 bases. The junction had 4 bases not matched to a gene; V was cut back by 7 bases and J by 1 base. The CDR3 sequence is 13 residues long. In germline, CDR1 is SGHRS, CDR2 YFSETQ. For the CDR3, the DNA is TGCGCCAGCGGTAGGGACAGGTCCTACGAGCAGTACTTC. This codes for CASGRDRSYEQYF.

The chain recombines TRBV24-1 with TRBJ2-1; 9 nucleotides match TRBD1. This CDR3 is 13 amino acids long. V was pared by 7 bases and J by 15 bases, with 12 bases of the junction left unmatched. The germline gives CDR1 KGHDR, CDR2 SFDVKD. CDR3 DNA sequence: TGTGCCACCAGACGCCCGGGGGACAGGGCTGCGTTCTTC. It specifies CATRRPGDRAAFF.

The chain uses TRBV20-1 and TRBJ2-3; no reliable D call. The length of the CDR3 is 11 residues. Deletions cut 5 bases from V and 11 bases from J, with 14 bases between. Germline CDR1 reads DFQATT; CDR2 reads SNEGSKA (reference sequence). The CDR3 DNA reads TGCAGTGCTCCCCAGCCCGGCGGGCAGTATTTT. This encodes CSAPQPGGQYF.

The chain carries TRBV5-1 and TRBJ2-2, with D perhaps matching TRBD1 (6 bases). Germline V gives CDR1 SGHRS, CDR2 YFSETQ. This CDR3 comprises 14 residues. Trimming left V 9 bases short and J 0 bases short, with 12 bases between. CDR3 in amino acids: CATETGANTGELFF. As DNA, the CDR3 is TGCGCCACCGAGACAGGCGCGAACACCGGGGAGCTGTTTTTT.

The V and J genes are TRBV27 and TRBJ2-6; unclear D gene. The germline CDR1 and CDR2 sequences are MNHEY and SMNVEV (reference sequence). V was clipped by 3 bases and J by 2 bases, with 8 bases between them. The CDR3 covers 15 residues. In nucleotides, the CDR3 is TGTGCCAGCAGTTTCTCGCTTACTGGGGCCAACGTCCTGACTTTC. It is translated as CASSFSLTGANVLTF.

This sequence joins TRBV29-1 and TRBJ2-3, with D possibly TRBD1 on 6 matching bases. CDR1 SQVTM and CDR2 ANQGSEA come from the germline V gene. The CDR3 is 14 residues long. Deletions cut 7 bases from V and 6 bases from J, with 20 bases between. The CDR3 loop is CSATEYVRGDTQYF. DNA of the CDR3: TGCAGCGCCACAGAATATGTCAGGGGTGATACGCAGTATTTT.

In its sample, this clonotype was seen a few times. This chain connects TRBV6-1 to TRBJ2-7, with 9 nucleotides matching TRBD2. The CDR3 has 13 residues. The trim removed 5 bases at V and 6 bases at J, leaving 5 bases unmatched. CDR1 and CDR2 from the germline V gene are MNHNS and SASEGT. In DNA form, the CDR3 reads TGTGCCAGCAGTCTAGCGGGACGCCCCGAGCAGTACTTC. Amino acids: CASSLAGRPEQYF.

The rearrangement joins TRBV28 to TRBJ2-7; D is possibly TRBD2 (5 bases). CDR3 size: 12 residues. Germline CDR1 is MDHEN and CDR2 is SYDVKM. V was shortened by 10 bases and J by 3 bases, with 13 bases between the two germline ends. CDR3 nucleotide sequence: TGTGCCACCGCGGGCGGCCACTACGAGCAGTACTTC. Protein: CATAGGHYEQYF.

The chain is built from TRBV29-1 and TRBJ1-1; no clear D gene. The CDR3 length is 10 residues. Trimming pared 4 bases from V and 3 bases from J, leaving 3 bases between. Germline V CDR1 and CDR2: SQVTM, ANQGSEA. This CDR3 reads CSVVDTEAFF. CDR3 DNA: TGCAGCGTTGTGGACACTGAAGCTTTCTTT.

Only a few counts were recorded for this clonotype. The CDR3 is CASSKSGSRNYGYTF. In DNA form, the CDR3 reads TGTGCCAGCAGTAAGTCAGGATCGCGTAACTATGGCTACACCTTC. This chain connects TRBV28 to TRBJ1-2; D remains ambiguous. Germline values: CDR1 MDHEN, CDR2 SYDVKM. The ends were cut back, 5 bases at V and 1 base at J, with 14 bases in the middle. The CDR3 consists of 15 residues.

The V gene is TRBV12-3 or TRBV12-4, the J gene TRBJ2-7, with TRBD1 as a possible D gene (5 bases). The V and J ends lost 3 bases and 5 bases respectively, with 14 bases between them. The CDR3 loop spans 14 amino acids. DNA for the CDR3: TGTGCCAGCAGTTTCAGACTCAAGGGGAACGAGCAGTACTTC. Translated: CASSFRLKGNEQYF.

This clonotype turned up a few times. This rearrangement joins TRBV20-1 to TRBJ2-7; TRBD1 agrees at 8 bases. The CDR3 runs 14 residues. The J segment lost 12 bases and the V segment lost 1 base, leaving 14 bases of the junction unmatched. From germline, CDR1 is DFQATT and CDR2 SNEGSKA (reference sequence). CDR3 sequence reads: CSARAGTGRSRPYF. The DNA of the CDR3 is TGCAGTGCTAGAGCCGGGACAGGAAGATCTCGGCCGTACTTC.

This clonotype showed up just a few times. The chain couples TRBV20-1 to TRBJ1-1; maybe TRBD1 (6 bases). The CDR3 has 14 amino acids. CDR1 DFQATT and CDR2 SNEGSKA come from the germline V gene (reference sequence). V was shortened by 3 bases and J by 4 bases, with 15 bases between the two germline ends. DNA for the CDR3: TGCAGTGCTAGTGTTGAGGGGGATATCACTGAAGCTTTCTTT. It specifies CSASVEGDITEAFF.

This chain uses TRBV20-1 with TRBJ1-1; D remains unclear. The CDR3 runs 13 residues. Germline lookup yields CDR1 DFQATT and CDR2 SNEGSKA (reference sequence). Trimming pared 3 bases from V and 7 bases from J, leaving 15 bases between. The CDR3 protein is CSARVQPSGEAFF. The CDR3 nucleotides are TGCAGTGCTAGGGTCCAGCCTTCAGGTGAAGCTTTCTTT.

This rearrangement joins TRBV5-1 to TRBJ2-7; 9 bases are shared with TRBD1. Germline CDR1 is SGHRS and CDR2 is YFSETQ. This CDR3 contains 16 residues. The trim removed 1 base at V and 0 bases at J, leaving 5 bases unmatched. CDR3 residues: CASSLFPGQGSYEQYF. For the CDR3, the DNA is TGCGCCAGCAGCTTGTTTCCGGGACAGGGCTCCTACGAGCAGTACTTC.

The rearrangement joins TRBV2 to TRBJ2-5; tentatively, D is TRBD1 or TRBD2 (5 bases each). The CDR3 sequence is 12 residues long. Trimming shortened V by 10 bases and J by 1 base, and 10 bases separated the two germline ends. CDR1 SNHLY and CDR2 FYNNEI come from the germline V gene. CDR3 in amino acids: CAMGEPQETQYF. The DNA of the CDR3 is TGTGCCATGGGGGAGCCCCAAGAGACCCAGTACTTC.

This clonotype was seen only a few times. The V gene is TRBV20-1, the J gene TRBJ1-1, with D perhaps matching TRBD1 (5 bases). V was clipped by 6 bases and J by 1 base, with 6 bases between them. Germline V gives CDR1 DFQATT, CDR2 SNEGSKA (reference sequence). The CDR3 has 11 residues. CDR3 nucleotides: TGCAGTGCCGGGGGGAACACTGAAGCTTTCTTT. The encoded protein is CSAGGNTEAFF.

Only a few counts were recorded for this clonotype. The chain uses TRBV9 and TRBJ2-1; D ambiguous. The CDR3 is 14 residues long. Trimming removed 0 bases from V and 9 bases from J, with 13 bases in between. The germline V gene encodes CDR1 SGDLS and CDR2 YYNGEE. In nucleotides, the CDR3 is TGTGCCAGCAGCGTAGAGTCCTTTGCGAGTGAGCAGTTCTTC. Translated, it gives CASSVESFASEQFF.

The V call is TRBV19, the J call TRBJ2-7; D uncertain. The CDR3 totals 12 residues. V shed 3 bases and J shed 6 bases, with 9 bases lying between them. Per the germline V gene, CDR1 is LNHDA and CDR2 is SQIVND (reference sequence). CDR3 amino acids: CASSIKDGEQYF. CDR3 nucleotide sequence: TGTGCCAGTAGTATTAAGGATGGCGAGCAGTACTTC.

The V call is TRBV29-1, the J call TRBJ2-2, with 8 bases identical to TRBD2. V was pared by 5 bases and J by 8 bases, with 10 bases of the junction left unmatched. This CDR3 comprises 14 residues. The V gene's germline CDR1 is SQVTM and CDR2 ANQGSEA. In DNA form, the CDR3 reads TGCAGCGTTACCGGGACTAGTGTATCTGGGGAGCTGTTTTTT. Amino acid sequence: CSVTGTSVSGELFF.

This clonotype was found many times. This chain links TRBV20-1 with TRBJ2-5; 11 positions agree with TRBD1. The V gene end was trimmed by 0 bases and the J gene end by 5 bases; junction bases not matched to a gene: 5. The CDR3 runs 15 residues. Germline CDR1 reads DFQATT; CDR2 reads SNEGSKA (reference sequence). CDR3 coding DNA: TGCAGTGCTAGAGACGGACAGGGGGCTGTGGAGACCCAGTACTTC. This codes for CSARDGQGAVETQYF.